Below are 2 T cell receptor beta chains sequenced from a single sample in a study of shared clonotypes between healthy human individuals. Using immunoSEQ multiplex PCR, the repertoire was profiled, and TCRdb retains in-frame clones only, with some absent. The sample lists more than 150,000 clones, roughly 91% occurring once. The specimen sequenced was naive CD4+ T cells sorted from blood. The subset: CD45RA+ positively selected. These receptors were collected from a woman between 25 and 40 years old in good health.

The chain recombines TRBV28 with TRBJ2-7; D not resolved. The CDR3 sequence is 15 residues long. CDR1 MDHEN and CDR2 SYDVKM come from the germline V gene. Trimming removed 1 base at V and 6 bases at J, with 16 bases between. In DNA, the CDR3 is TGTGCCAGCAGTTTATTCGCGGACCTATGGGGCGAGCAGTACTTC. Protein: CASSLFADLWGEQYF.

The chain employs TRBV5-1 and TRBJ2-2; unclear D gene. V was pared by 2 bases and J by 5 bases, with 7 bases between. The CDR3 has 13 residues. Germline CDR1 SGHRS, CDR2 YFSETQ. CDR3 sequence (DNA): TGCGCCAGCAGCTTCTCCAGTACCGGGGAGCTGTTTTTT. It translates to CASSFSSTGELFF.